A selection of T cell receptor beta chains follows, all from one sample in a study of OX40 agonist ivuxolimab in advanced cancers. TCRdb's table, derived via immunoSEQ multiplex PCR, lists solely in-frame clones and lacks some. The sample has approximately 59,000 clones; about 88% are singletons. The source was CD4+ or CD8+ T cells sorted from blood, collected in a trial of the OX40 agonist ivuxolimab. These receptors came from an adult with an advanced solid tumor such as melanoma, head and neck, liver or kidney cancer. CDR3s include the opening cysteine and the closing phenylalanine or tryptophan. D genes are given only for firm matches. Clone size is not always given. Where it is, it says once, few, many or a class for expanded clones.

CDR3aa,CDR3nt,v_gene,abundance,d_gene,j_gene
CASAPTGTLLYNEQFF,TGTGCCAGCGCACCAACCGGGACCTTGCTCTACAATGAGCAGTTCTTC,TRBV28,.,.,TRBJ2-1
CASRSGTEVNEKLFF,TGTGCCAGCAGATCCGGGACAGAAGTTAATGAAAAACTGTTTTTT,TRBV5-4,.,TRBD1,TRBJ1-4
CASGTLNQPQHF,TGTGCTAGTGGTACCCTAAATCAGCCCCAGCATTTT,TRBV12-5,.,.,TRBJ1-5
CASTRGVGELFF,TGCGCCAGCACTAGAGGGGTCGGGGAGCTGTTTTTT,TRBV5-1,.,.,TRBJ2-2
CASSFGAAYNEQFF,TGTGCCAGCAGCTTTGGGGCGGCCTACAATGAGCAGTTCTTC,TRBV7-2,once,.,TRBJ2-1
CASSLDGQGGNEQFF,TGTGCCAGCAGCCTGGATGGACAGGGGGGGAATGAGCAGTTCTTC,TRBV7-2,once,TRBD1,TRBJ2-1
CASSIRTSGIGETQYF,TGTGCCAGTAGTATCAGGACTAGCGGGATCGGAGAGACCCAGTACTTC,TRBV19,.,TRBD2,TRBJ2-5
CAWGHLAGSDSPLHF,TGTGCCTGGGGTCATCTGGCGGGTTCGGATTCACCCCTCCACTTT,TRBV30,.,.,TRBJ1-6
CASSASGANTGELFF,TGTGCCAGCAGTGCGAGCGGGGCGAACACCGGGGAGCTGTTTTTT,TRBV2,.,TRBD2,TRBJ2-2
CASSTRAETQYF,TGTGCCAGCAGCACCAGGGCGGAGACCCAGTACTTC,TRBV6-5,.,.,TRBJ2-5
CASSQATGDTGELFF,TGTGCCAGCAGCCAAGCAACAGGGGACACCGGGGAGCTGTTTTTT,TRBV4-2,.,TRBD1,TRBJ2-2
CASSFYRGQETQYF,TGTGCCAGCAGTTTCTACAGGGGGCAAGAGACCCAGTACTTC,TRBV28,.,TRBD1,TRBJ2-5
CASSLGTGYQETQYF,TGCGCCAGCAGCTTGGGGACAGGGTACCAAGAGACCCAGTACTTC,TRBV5-1,.,TRBD1,TRBJ2-5
CASSLVTGTAYEQYF,TGCGCCAGCAGCTTGGTGACCGGGACAGCCTACGAGCAGTACTTC,TRBV5-1,.,TRBD1,TRBJ2-7
CASSLTGGQETQYF,TGTGCCAGCAGCTTGACAGGGGGCCAAGAGACCCAGTACTTC,TRBV7-6,.,TRBD1,TRBJ2-5
CASSTRDREGEKFF,TGTGCCAGCAGCACCCGGGACAGGGAAGGGGAGAAGTTTTTT,TRBV5-5,.,TRBD1,TRBJ1-4
CASSPGKSPAWGSYNEQFF,TGTGCCAGCAGCCCAGGGAAGTCTCCAGCTTGGGGCTCCTACAATGAGCAGTTCTTC,TRBV5-6,.,.,TRBJ2-1
CASSYAGEQYF,TGTGCCAGCAGTTACGCAGGCGAGCAGTACTTC,TRBV5-6,.,.,TRBJ2-7
CASSSLQGVPYEQYF,TGTGCCAGCAGTTCCCTACAGGGAGTCCCCTACGAGCAGTACTTC,TRBV27,.,.,TRBJ2-7
CASKNAYRGAGELFF,TGTGCCAGCAAAAATGCCTATCGGGGGGCCGGGGAGCTGTTTTTT,TRBV6-5,once,TRBD2,TRBJ2-2
CASSGIRSGETQYF,TGTGCCAGCAGCGGAATCCGTTCCGGGGAGACCCAGTACTTC,TRBV11-2,.,.,TRBJ2-5
CASSLTGIFEQFF,TGTGCCAGCAGCTTAACAGGGATATTCGAGCAGTTCTTC,TRBV7-3,.,.,TRBJ2-1
CASSLAGAPRDTQYF,TGTGCCAGCAGCCTAGCGGGAGCCCCGCGGGATACGCAGTATTTT,TRBV2,.,TRBD2,TRBJ2-3
CASSSQQGSLEQYF,TGTGCCAGCAGTTCTCAACAGGGGTCGCTCGAGCAGTACTTC,TRBV6-6,.,TRBD1,TRBJ2-7
CSSRKGLDDNEQFF,TGCAGCTCCCGGAAGGGGCTCGATGACAATGAGCAGTTCTTC,TRBV29-1,.,.,TRBJ2-1
CASSLRQGWYEQYF,TGCGCCAGCAGCCTACGACAGGGGTGGTACGAGCAGTACTTC,TRBV5-1,.,TRBD1,TRBJ2-7
CASSRARDRDQPQHF,TGTGCCAGTAGTAGGGCCCGGGACAGGGATCAGCCCCAGCATTTT,TRBV19,.,TRBD1,TRBJ1-5
CASSTTSGGSYEQYF,TGTGCCAGCAGCACCACTTCCGGTGGCTCCTACGAGCAGTACTTC,TRBV7-2,.,.,TRBJ2-7
CASSDRDTQYF,TGTGCCAGCAGTGATCGAGATACGCAGTATTTT,TRBV2,.,.,TRBJ2-3
CASSFQQPNQPQHF,TGTGCCAGCAGCTTCCAACAGCCTAATCAGCCCCAGCATTTT,TRBV7-9,.,.,TRBJ1-5
CASSLNKAFTNTEAFF,TGTGCCAGCAGTTTAAACAAGGCGTTTACCAACACTGAAGCTTTCTTT,TRBV2,.,.,TRBJ1-1
CASSLGAGTTNTGELFF,TGTGCCAGCAGCTTGGGGGCCGGGACAACGAACACCGGGGAGCTGTTTTTT,TRBV5-8,.,.,TRBJ2-2
CASSPPGFRTSYEQYF,TGTGCCAGCTCACCCCCGGGATTCCGTACCTCCTACGAGCAGTACTTC,TRBV18,few,.,TRBJ2-7
CASSPSGNSYNEQFF,TGTGCCAGCTCACCTAGCGGGAACTCCTACAATGAGCAGTTCTTC,TRBV18,.,TRBD2,TRBJ2-1
CASSLGLAPTYEQYF,TGTGCCAGCAGCTTGGGACTAGCGCCTACCTACGAGCAGTACTTC,TRBV7-2,.,TRBD2,TRBJ2-7
CASSLDRGLDEQYF,TGCGCCAGCAGCCTGGACAGGGGGCTCGACGAGCAGTACTTC,TRBV5-1,once,TRBD1,TRBJ2-7
CASSGLIQYF,TGTGCCAGCAGTGGGTTGATTCAGTACTTC,TRBV2,.,.,TRBJ2-4
CASSEALWQGANEQYF,TGTGCCAGCAGTGAAGCGCTATGGCAGGGGGCGAACGAGCAGTACTTC,TRBV6-1,once,TRBD1,TRBJ2-7
CASSLRTGGGTCFF,TGCGCCAGCAGCTTACGGACTGGTGGGGGTACTTGTTTCTTC,TRBV5-1,.,.,TRBJ2-1
CASSLGQTGEKLFF,TGTGCCAGCAGCTTGGGTCAAACGGGTGAAAAACTGTTTTTT,TRBV7-9,.,.,TRBJ1-4
CASSLDGSAVYEQFF,TGCGCCAGCAGCTTGGATGGTAGCGCGGTGTACGAGCAGTTCTTC,TRBV5-1,.,.,TRBJ2-1
CASSESGGRSNQPQHF,TGTGCCAGCAGTGAATCCGGGGGGCGAAGCAATCAGCCCCAGCATTTT,TRBV2,.,.,TRBJ1-5
CASSRDPTGGGYTF,TGTGCCAGCAGTCGGGACCCGACAGGGGGCGGCTACACCTTC,TRBV28,.,TRBD1,TRBJ1-2
CASSITGTSYNEQFF,TGTGCCAGCAGTATTACCGGGACTAGCTACAATGAGCAGTTCTTC,TRBV6-5,.,TRBD2,TRBJ2-1
CASSMGAGLTDTQYF,TGTGCCAGTAGTATGGGGGCAGGTCTCACAGATACGCAGTATTTT,TRBV19,.,.,TRBJ2-3
CATGRTPGLSGANVLTF,TGTGCCACTGGACGAACCCCCGGACTCTCTGGGGCCAACGTCCTGACTTTC,TRBV27,.,.,TRBJ2-6
CASSLGWETGGQYF,TGTGCCAGCAGCCTTGGGTGGGAAACAGGAGGACAATACTTC,TRBV6-6,.,.,TRBJ2-7
CASSVGDYIRNEQFF,TGTGCCAGCAGCGTAGGGGACTATATCCGGAATGAGCAGTTCTTC,TRBV9,once,TRBD2,TRBJ2-1
CASSPGGPTQYF,TGTGCCAGCAGCCCAGGGGGGCCGACCCAGTACTTC,TRBV11-1,.,.,TRBJ2-5
CASSLTTRTDTQYF,TGTGCCAGCAGCCTTACGACCCGCACAGATACGCAGTATTTT,TRBV27,.,.,TRBJ2-3